This T cell receptor beta chain comes out of a study of regulatory T cells in long-lasting Graves disease. In building TCR beta libraries, iRepertoire HTBI primers were used together with Arm-PCR of CDR3 regions. One entry per CDR3 protein, called by TCRdb with MiXCR from the multiplex PCR reads. The sample carries about 450,000 distinct CDR3 sequences, about 14% recorded once. This CDR3 has 13 residues. Per the germline V gene, CDR1 is SEHNR and CDR2 is FQNEAQ (reference sequence). The time point here: newly diagnosed GD, antithyroid drugs for less than 3 months. PBMC RNA was the source of the TCR library. Comment on this clonotype: A much larger clone lies one base from this, so it may be a read error.

In addition, the sample was reused for a study of T cells in Graves' hyperthyroidism and ophthalmopathy.

The sample was peripheral blood mononuclear cells (PBMCs), taken at new diagnosis, from a patient treated with antithyroid drugs. This clonotype originated in a woman between 50 and 59 years old with Graves disease. The chain combines TRBV7-9 with TRBJ2-2, with a tentative D call TRBD1 (6 bases). In nucleotides, the CDR3 is TGTGCCAGCAGCTGGACAGACACCAGGGAGCTGTTTTTT. It is translated as CASSWTDTRELFF.